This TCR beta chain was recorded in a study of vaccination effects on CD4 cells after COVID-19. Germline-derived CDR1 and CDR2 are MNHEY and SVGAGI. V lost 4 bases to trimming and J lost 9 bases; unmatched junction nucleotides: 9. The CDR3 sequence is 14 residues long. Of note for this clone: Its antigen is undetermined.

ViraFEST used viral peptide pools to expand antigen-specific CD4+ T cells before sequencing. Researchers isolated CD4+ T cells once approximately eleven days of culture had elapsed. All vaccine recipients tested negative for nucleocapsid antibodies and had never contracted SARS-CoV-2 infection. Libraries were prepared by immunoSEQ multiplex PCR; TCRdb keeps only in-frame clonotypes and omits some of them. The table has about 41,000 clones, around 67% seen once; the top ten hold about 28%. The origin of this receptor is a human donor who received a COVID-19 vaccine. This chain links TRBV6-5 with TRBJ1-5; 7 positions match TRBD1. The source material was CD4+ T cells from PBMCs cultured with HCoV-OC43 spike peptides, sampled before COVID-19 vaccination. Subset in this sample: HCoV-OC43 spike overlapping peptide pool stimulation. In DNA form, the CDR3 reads TGTGCCAGCAGTTTCGGCAGGGGGGTAGGGCCCCAGCATTTT. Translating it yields CASSFGRGVGPQHF.